This T cell receptor beta chain was documented in a study of T-cell reconstitution after alpha-beta-depleted transplantation in children. This clonotype was detected ten times or more. Library preparation (for TCRbeta) was performed with unique molecular identifiers. TCRdb processed the PCR reads anew with MiXCR; each CDR3 protein has one entry. The sample lists about 92,000 distinct CDR3 sequences; 9% to 15% were seen once. Trimming left V 3 bases short and J 7 bases short, with 16 bases between. Looked up from germline, CDR1 is GTSNPN and CDR2 is SVGIG (reference sequence). The CDR3 covers 13 residues.

This sequence originates from a human donor who donated a stem cell graft to a child with inherited bone marrow failure. The specimen comprised PBMCs from the stem cell graft donor, sampled from the stem cell graft. V usage is TRBV30 and J usage is TRBJ2-7, with no clear D. CDR3 in amino acids: CAWRVWARGEQYF. The CDR3, as DNA: TGTGCCTGGAGGGTCTGGGCCCGCGGAGAGCAGTACTTC.